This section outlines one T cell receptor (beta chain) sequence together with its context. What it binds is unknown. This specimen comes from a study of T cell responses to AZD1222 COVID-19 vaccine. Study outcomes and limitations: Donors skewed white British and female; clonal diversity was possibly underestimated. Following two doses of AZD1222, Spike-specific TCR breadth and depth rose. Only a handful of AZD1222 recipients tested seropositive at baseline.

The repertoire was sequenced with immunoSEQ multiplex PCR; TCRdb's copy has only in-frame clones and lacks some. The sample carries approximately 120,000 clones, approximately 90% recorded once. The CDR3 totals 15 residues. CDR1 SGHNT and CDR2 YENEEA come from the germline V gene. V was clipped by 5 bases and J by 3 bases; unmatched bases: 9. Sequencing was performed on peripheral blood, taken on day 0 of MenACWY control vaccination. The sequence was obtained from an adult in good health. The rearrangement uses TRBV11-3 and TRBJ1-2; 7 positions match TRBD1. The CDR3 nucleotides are TGTGCCAGCAGCACTCCGGACAGGACTGACTATGGCTACACCTTC. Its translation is CASSTPDRTDYGYTF.